These 16 T cell receptor beta chains came from one sample sequenced in a study of T cell responses to AZD1222 COVID-19 vaccine. Only in-frame clones appear in the TCRdb table, and some are missing; sequencing was by immunoSEQ multiplex PCR. The sample consists of some 96,000 clones, nearly 90% of them appearing once. The starting material was peripheral blood, obtained on day 0 of AZD1222 vaccination. Receptor source: an adult in good health.

The chain joins TRBV11-3 to TRBJ1-1; TRBD1 agrees at 9 bases. V lost 4 bases, J lost 7 bases, and 4 bases stayed unmatched. The CDR3 sequence is 13 residues long. The germline CDR1 and CDR2 sequences are SGHNT and YENEEA. The CDR3 is CASSSGQGSEAFF. CDR3 DNA: TGTGCCAGCAGCTCCGGACAGGGGAGTGAAGCTTTCTTT.

In its sample, this clone was seen once. The chain employs TRBV29-1 and TRBJ2-7, with D perhaps being TRBD1 or TRBD2 (5 bases each). Germline V gives CDR1 SQVTM, CDR2 ANQGSEA. This CDR3 contains 12 residues. Trimming shortened V by 7 bases and J by 4 bases, and 14 bases separated the two germline ends. The CDR3 sequence is CSAARGRYEQYF. The CDR3 DNA sequence: TGCAGCGCGGCCCGGGGCCGATACGAGCAGTACTTC.

The chain is built from TRBV30 and TRBJ1-3; 10 bases line up with TRBD1. Germline V gives CDR1 GTSNPN, CDR2 SVGIG (reference sequence). Germline trimming cut 3 bases from V and 3 bases from J; bases unmatched to any gene: 8. The CDR3 covers 16 residues. This CDR3 is CAWRHPGQGVGNTIYF. CDR3 DNA: TGTGCCTGGAGGCACCCAGGACAGGGGGTTGGAAACACCATATATTTT.

This chain's CDR3 is CASAPQGMPYEQYF. The CDR3 DNA sequence: TGTGCCAGTGCTCCGCAGGGGATGCCCTACGAGCAGTACTTC. This chain joins TRBV5-4 and TRBJ2-7, with D perhaps TRBD1 (6 bases). The CDR3 extends over 14 amino acids. Trimming removed 8 bases from V and 2 bases from J, with 17 bases in between. CDR1 is SGHNT, CDR2 YYREEE, per germline (reference sequence).

This chain connects TRBV2 to TRBJ2-1; D unresolved. The V gene's germline CDR1 is SNHLY and CDR2 FYNNEI. The CDR3 totals 11 residues. V dropped 6 bases and J dropped 4 bases, with 4 bases sitting between them. The chain's CDR3 is CASRGYNEQFF. The CDR3 DNA sequence: TGTGCCAGCAGGGGGTACAATGAGCAGTTCTTC.

CDR3 in amino acids: CASSRQSNQPQHF. The CDR3 DNA sequence: TGTGCCAGCTCCCGACAGAGTAATCAGCCCCAGCATTTT. V and J are TRBV3-1 (or the pseudogene TRBV3-2) and TRBJ1-5; possible D gene TRBD1, 5 bases. Looked up from germline, CDR1 is LGHDT and CDR2 is YNNKEL (reference sequence). The CDR3 loop spans 13 amino acids. V was trimmed by 8 bases and J by 4 bases, leaving 12 bases between them.

V gene TRBV18 combines with J gene TRBJ1-1; 8 nucleotides match TRBD1. CDR3 length equals 15 residues. V shed 3 bases, J shed 3 bases, and the junction held 6 bases outside the gene matches. Per the germline V gene, CDR1 is KGHSH and CDR2 is LQKENI. CDR3 bases: TGTGCCAGCTCACCCATGACAGGGGATTACACTGAAGCTTTCTTT. This gives the protein CASSPMTGDYTEAFF.

The V gene is TRBV18, the J gene TRBJ1-1; 8 bases are shared with TRBD1. This CDR3 has 15 amino acids. CDR1 and CDR2 from the germline V gene are KGHSH and LQKENI. The V gene end was trimmed by 2 bases and the J gene end by 8 bases; junction bases not matched to a gene: 10. The CDR3 sequence: CASSPGLQGDVEAFF. The CDR3 nucleotides are TGTGCCAGCTCACCAGGCCTACAGGGGGATGTCGAAGCTTTCTTT. Supplemented by reference TRBV18 and TRBJ1-1, the full variable domain reads NAGVMQNPRHLVRRRGQEARLRCSPMKGHSHVYWYRQLPEEGLKFMVYLQKENIIDESGMPKERFSAEFPKEGPSILRIQQVVRGDSAAYFCASSPGLQGDVEAFFGQGTRLTVV.

The J gene is TRBJ1-2, the V gene TRBV19, with D perhaps matching TRBD1 (6 bases). In germline, CDR1 is LNHDA, CDR2 SQIVND (reference sequence). This CDR3 contains 14 residues. V lost 3 bases to trimming and J lost 4 bases, with 12 bases between them. The CDR3 loop reads CASSISGDIYGYTF. The CDR3 DNA sequence: TGTGCCAGTAGTATCTCAGGGGATATCTATGGCTACACCTTC.

The chain joins TRBV2 to TRBJ1-4; 7 bases map to TRBD1. Germline CDR1 SNHLY, CDR2 FYNNEI. With V trimmed by 6 bases and J by 8 bases, 6 bases remained unmatched. This CDR3 is built from 13 residues. CDR3 nucleotides: TGTGCCAGCAGGGACAGGCATTGGGAAAAACTGTTTTTT. It yields the protein CASRDRHWEKLFF.

V is TRBV15 and J is TRBJ2-7; 7 bases are shared with TRBD1. The CDR3 is made up of 13 amino acids. Germline-derived CDR1 and CDR2 are LNHNV and YYDKDF (reference sequence). V was clipped by 9 bases and J by 2 bases; unmatched bases: 7. Written as DNA, the CDR3 is TGTGCCACTGCCCGGGACAGACCCTACGAGCAGTACTTC. Translation gives CATARDRPYEQYF.

The chain carries TRBV11-1 and TRBJ1-1; 7 nucleotides agree with TRBD1. The V gene end was trimmed by 5 bases and the J gene end by 1 base; junction bases not matched to a gene: 7. Per germline, CDR1 SGHAT and CDR2 FQDESV (reference sequence). This CDR3 spans 15 amino acids. In nucleotides, the CDR3 is TGTGCCAGCAGCAACCACAGGGGAGGGAACACTGAAGCTTTCTTT. Translating it yields CASSNHRGGNTEAFF.

This chain uses TRBV28 with TRBJ1-3; weak D call: TRBD1 (5 bases). The germline V and J ends were trimmed by 5 bases and 6 bases, with 5 bases remaining between them. Germline V CDR1 and CDR2: MDHEN, SYDVKM. The CDR3 is made up of 11 amino acids. The CDR3 spells CASSGANTIYF. DNA for the CDR3: TGTGCCAGCAGTGGGGCAAACACCATATATTTT. The full variable domain, its missing parts supplied by reference TRBV28 and TRBJ1-3, is DVKVTQSSRYLVKRTGEKVFLECVQDMDHENMFWYRQDPGLGLRLIYFSYDVKMKEKGDIPEGYSVSREKKERFSLILESASTNQTSMYLCASSGANTIYFGEGSWLTVV.

V is TRBV3-1 (or the pseudogene TRBV3-2) and J is TRBJ1-3, with a tentative D call TRBD1 (5 bases). This CDR3 spans 14 amino acids. V was cut by 0 bases and J by 7 bases, with 10 bases left in between. Per the germline V gene, CDR1 is LGHDT and CDR2 is YNNKEL (reference sequence). CDR3 nucleotides: TGTGCCAGCAGCCAAGATTTTGGGGGTAACACCATATATTTT. It codes for CASSQDFGGNTIYF.

Only one count was recorded for this clone. The chain carries TRBV2 and TRBJ2-1, with 7 positions matching TRBD1. The CDR3 is 15 amino acids. Trimming at V came to 6 bases and at J to 7 bases, leaving 12 bases not matched to a gene. Germline CDR1 SNHLY, CDR2 FYNNEI. The CDR3 DNA reads TGTGCCAGCAGGGGTGTGCAAGGGGGCTTGAATGAGCAGTTCTTC. This gives the protein CASRGVQGGLNEQFF.

The gene calls are TRBV6-1 and TRBJ1-1; the D gene is possibly TRBD1 (5 bases). Germline V gives CDR1 MNHNS, CDR2 SASEGT. CDR3 length: 15 amino acids. Trimming stripped 2 bases from V and 1 base from J, with 11 bases between. The chain's CDR3 is CASSELPGSNTEAFF. CDR3 DNA sequence: TGTGCCAGCAGTGAACTCCCAGGGTCGAACACTGAAGCTTTCTTT.